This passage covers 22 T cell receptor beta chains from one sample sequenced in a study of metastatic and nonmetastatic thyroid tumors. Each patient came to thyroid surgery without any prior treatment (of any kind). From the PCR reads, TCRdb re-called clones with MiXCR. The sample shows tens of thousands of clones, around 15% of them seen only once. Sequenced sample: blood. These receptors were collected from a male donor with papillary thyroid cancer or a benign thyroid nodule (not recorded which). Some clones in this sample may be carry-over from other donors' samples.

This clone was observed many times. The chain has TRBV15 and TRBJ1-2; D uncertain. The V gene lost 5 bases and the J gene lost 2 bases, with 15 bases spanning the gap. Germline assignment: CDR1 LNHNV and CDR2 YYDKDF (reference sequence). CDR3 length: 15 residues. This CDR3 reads CATSFVILKNYGYTF. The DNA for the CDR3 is TGTGCCACCAGCTTTGTCATCTTGAAAAACTATGGCTACACCTTC.

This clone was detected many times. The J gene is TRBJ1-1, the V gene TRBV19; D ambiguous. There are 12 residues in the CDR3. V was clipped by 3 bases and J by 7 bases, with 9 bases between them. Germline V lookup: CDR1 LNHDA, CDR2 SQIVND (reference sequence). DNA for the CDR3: TGTGCCAGTAGTATGGGAATAAATGAAGCTTTCTTT. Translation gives CASSMGINEAFF.

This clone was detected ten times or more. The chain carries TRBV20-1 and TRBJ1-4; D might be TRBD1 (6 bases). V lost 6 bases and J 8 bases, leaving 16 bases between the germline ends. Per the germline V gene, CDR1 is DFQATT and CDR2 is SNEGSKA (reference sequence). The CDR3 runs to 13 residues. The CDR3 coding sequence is TGCAGTGCGGTGGGCAGGGGTTCGGAAAAACTGTTTTTT. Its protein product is CSAVGRGSEKLFF.

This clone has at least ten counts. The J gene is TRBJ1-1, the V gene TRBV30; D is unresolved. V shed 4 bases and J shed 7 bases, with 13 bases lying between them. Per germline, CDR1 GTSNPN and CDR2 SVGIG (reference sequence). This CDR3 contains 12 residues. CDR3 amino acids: CAWTPGGGEAFF. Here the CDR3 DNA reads TGTGCCTGGACTCCCGGTGGAGGTGAAGCTTTCTTT.

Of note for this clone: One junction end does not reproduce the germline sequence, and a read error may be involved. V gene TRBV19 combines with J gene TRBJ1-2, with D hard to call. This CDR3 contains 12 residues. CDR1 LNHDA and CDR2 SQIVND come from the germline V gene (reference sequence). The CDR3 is CASSARLDVYAF. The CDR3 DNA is TGTGCCAGTAGTGCGAGATTGGATGTCTACGCCTTC.

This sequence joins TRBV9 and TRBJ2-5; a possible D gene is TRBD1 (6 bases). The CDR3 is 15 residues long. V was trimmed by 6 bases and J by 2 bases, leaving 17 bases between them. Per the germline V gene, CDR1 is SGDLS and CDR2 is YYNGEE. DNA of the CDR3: TGTGCCAGCACCCGACAGGTTGGGGAACAAGAGACCCAGTACTTC. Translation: CASTRQVGEQETQYF. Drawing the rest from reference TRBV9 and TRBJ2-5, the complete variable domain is DSGVTQTPKHLITATGQRVTLRCSPRSGDLSVYWYQQSLDQGLQFLIQYYNGEERAKGNILERFSAQQFPDLHSELNLSSLELGDSALYFCASTRQVGEQETQYFGPGTRLLVL.

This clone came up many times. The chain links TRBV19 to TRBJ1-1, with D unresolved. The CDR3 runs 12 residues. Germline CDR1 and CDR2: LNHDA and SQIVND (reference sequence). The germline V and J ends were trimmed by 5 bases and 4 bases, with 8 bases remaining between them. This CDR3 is CASSVRGTEAFF. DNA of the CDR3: TGTGCCAGTAGTGTTCGGGGCACTGAAGCTTTCTTT.

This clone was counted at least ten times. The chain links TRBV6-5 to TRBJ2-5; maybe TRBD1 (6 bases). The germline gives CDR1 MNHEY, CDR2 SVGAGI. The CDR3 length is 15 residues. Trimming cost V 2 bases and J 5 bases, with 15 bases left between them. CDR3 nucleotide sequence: TGTGCCAGCAGTTACCTTGACAGGAAGGGGGAGACCCAGTACTTC. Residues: CASSYLDRKGETQYF.

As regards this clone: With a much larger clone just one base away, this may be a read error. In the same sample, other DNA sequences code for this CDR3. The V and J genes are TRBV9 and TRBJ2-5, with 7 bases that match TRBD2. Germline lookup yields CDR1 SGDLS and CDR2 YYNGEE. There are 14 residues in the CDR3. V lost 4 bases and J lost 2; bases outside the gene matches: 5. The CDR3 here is CASSPLASQETQYF. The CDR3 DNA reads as TGTGCCAGCAGCCCACTAGCGTCACAAGAGACCCAGTACTTC. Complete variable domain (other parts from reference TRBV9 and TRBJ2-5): DSGVTQTPKHLITATGQRVTLRCSPRSGDLSVYWYQQSLDQGLQFLIQYYNGEERAKGNILERFSAQQFPDLHSELNLSSLELGDSALYFCASSPLASQETQYFGPGTRLLVL.

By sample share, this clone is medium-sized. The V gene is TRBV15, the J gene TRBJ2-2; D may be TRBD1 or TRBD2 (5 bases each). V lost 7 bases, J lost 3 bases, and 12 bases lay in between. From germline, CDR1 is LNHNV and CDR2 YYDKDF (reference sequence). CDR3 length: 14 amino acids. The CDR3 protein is CATNEGSHTGELFF. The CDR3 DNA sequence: TGTGCCACCAACGAGGGGTCCCACACCGGGGAGCTGTTTTTT.

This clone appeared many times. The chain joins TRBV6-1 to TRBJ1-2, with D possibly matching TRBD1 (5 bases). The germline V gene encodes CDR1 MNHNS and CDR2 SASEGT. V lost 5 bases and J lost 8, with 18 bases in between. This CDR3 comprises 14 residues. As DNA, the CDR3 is TGTGCCAGCAGTTGGGAGCAGGGAATAGGAGGCTACACCTTC. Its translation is CASSWEQGIGGYTF.

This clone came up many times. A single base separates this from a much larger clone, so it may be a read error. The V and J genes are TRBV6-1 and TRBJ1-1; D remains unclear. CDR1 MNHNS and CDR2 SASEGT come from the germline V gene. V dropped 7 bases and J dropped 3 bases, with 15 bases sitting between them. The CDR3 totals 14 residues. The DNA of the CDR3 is TGTGCCAGCATCCTAAACGTGGGGTACACTGAAGCTTTCTTT. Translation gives CASILNVGYTEAFF.

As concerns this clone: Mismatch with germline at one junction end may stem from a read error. CDR3 protein: CSATAVGPGDTLYF. The CDR3 DNA reads as TGCAGTGCTACTGCGGTAGGGCCGGGAGATACGCTGTATTTT. J is TRBJ2-3 and V is TRBV20-1; a weak D match, TRBD2 (6 bases). The CDR3 covers 14 residues. The V gene's germline CDR1 is DFQATT and CDR2 SNEGSKA (reference sequence).

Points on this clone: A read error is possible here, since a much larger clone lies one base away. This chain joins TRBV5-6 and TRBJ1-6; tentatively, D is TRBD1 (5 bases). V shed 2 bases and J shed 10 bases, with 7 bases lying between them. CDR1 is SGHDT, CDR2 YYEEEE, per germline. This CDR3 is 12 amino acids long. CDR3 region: CASSLWDSPLHF. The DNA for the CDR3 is TGTGCCAGCAGCTTATGGGACTCACCCCTCCACTTT. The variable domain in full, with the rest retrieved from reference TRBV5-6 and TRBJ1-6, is DAGVTQSPTHLIKTRGQQVTLRCSPKSGHDTVSWYQQALGQGPQFIFQYYEEEERQRGNFPDRFSGHQFPNYSSELNVNALLLGDSALYLCASSLWDSPLHFGNGTRLTVT.

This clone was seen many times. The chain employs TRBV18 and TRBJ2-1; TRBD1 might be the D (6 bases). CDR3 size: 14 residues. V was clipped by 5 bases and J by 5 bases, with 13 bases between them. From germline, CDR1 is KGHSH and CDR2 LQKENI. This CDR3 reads CASSSKGQDNEQFF. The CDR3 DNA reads TGTGCCAGCTCATCCAAGGGACAAGACAATGAGCAGTTCTTC.

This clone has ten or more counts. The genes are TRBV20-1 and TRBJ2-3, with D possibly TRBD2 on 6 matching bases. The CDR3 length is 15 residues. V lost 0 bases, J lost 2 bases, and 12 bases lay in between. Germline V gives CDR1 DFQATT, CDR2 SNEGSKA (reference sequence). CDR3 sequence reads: CSARDWRGTTDTQYF. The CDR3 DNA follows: TGCAGTGCTAGAGATTGGCGGGGTACCACAGATACGCAGTATTTT.

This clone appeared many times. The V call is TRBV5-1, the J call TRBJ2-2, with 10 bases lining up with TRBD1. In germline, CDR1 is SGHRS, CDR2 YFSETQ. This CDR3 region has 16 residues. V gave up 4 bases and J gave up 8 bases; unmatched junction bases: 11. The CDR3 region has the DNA TGCGCCAGCAGCAATCGACAGGGGGCAGGGGAAGGGGAGCTGTTTTTT. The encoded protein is CASSNRQGAGEGELFF.

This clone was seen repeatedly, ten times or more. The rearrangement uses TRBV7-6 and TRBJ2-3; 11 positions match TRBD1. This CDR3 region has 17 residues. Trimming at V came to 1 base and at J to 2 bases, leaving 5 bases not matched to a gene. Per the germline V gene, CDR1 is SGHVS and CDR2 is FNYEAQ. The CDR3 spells CASSLVGQGGDTDTQYF. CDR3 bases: TGTGCCAGCAGCTTAGTGGGACAGGGGGGGGACACAGATACGCAGTATTTT.

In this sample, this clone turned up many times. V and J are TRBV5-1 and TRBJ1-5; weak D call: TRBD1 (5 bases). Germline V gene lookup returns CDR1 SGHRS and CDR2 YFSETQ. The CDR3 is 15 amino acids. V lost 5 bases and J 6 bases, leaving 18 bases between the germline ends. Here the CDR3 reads CASSLGVGVGQPQHF. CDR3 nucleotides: TGCGCCAGCAGTTTAGGGGTTGGGGTAGGTCAGCCCCAGCATTTT.

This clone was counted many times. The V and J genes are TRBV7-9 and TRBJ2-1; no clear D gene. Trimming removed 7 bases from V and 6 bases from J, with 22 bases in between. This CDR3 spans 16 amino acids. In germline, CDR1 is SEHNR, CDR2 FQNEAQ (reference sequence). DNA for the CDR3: TGTGCCAGCACCGACCTTGGGCAGATTGTGGCCAATGAGCAGTTCTTC. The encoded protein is CASTDLGQIVANEQFF.

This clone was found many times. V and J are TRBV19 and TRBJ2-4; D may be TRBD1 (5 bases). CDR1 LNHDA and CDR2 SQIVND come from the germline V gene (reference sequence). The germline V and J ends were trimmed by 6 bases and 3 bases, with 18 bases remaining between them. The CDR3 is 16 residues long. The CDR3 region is CASRGVPLGHKNIQYF. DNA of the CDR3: TGTGCCAGTAGAGGGGTCCCGCTTGGCCACAAAAACATTCAGTACTTC.

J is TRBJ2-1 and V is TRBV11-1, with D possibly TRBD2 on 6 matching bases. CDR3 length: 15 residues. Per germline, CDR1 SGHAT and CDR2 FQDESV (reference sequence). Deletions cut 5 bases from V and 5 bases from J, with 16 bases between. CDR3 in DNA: TGTGCCAGCAGCCTAGGACTATCTGCGAACAATGAGCAGTTCTTC. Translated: CASSLGLSANNEQFF.